The 8 T cell receptor beta chains below come from one sample, sequenced in a study of blood T cells in healthy people across ages. With a J-beta primer mix and a sample-barcoded 5' primer, a second PCR ran about 6 to 11 cycles. TCRdb analysed the 5' RACE reads with MiXCR anew, one entry per CDR3 protein. The sample shows hundreds of thousands of distinct CDR3 sequences, roughly 31% of them seen only once. Sequenced material: blood. The receptors stem from a woman aged 80 or over in good health.

Regarding this clonotype: A junction boundary mismatches the germline segment, possibly from a read error. The chain joins TRBV7-2 to TRBJ2-5, with D perhaps TRBD1 (5 bases). The CDR3 length is 13 residues. Germline loops: CDR1 SGHTA, CDR2 FQGNSA. The CDR3, as DNA: TGTGCCAGCAGCCCCCTGGGGCAAGAGACCCAGGACTTC. Translating gives CASSPLGQETQDF.

The chain is built from TRBV10-3 and TRBJ2-7; 9 positions match TRBD2. The J call is uncertain, as TRBJ2-5 better fits the DNA end. This CDR3 comprises 16 residues. The germline gives CDR1 ENHRY, CDR2 SYGVKD. The CDR3 coding sequence is TGTGCCATCAGTGAGATCTCCGTAGCGGGAGATGAGACCCAGTACTTC. Translated: CAISEISVAGDETQYF.

The chain recombines TRBV5-1 with TRBJ2-7; 8 bases line up with TRBD1. V lost 0 bases, J lost 4 bases, and 6 bases stayed unmatched. CDR1 and CDR2 (germline): SGHRS, YFSETQ. The CDR3 sequence is 15 residues long. CDR3 nucleotides: TGCGCCAGCAGCTTGGGCGTGACAGGGGATTACGAGCAGTACTTC. Its translation is CASSLGVTGDYEQYF.

This clonotype showed up just once. Since a much larger clone is just one base distant, this may be a read error. The rearrangement uses TRBV20-1 and TRBJ2-3; 9 positions agree with TRBD1. V shed 6 bases, J shed 5 bases, and the junction held 12 bases outside the gene matches. The CDR3 consists of 15 residues. Germline V gene sequence: CDR1 DFQATT, CDR2 SNEGSKA (reference sequence). This chain's CDR3 is CSARRGTGWVDTQYF. The CDR3 nucleotides are TGCAGTGCACGGCGGGGGACAGGGTGGGTAGATACGCAGTATTTT.

With regard to this clonotype: Being one base from a much bigger clone, this may be a read error. The chain carries TRBV20-1 and TRBJ2-3, with 9 bases lining up with TRBD2. V lost 6 bases to trimming and J lost 0 bases; unmatched junction nucleotides: 7. This CDR3 has 15 amino acids. CDR1 is DFQATT and CDR2 is SNEGSKA in the germline V gene (reference sequence). CDR3 in amino acids: CSAASGETSTDTQYF. CDR3 DNA: TGCAGTGCAGCTAGCGGGGAGACTAGCACAGATACGCAGTATTTT.

This clonotype occurred once. The chain uses TRBV20-1 and TRBJ1-2, with 7 bases fitting TRBD1. Germline-derived CDR1 and CDR2 are DFQATT and SNEGSKA (reference sequence). The CDR3 runs 14 residues. V lost 6 bases and J lost 5; bases outside the gene matches: 12. CDR3 loop: CSASDRATKYGYTF. The CDR3, as DNA: TGCAGTGCATCCGACAGGGCGACAAAGTATGGCTACACCTTC.

This clonotype was seen at least ten times. This chain joins TRBV29-1 and TRBJ1-2; TRBD1 might be the D (5 bases). The CDR3 consists of 12 residues. The V gene lost 1 base and the J gene lost 3 bases, with 6 bases spanning the gap. The germline V gene has CDR1 SQVTM and CDR2 ANQGSEA. The CDR3 sequence: CSVEGGDYGYTF. The CDR3 region has the DNA TGCAGCGTTGAAGGAGGGGACTATGGCTACACCTTC.

This clonotype was seen only a few times. The gene calls are TRBV5-1 and TRBJ1-1; the D gene is possibly TRBD1 (5 bases). Germline assignment: CDR1 SGHRS and CDR2 YFSETQ. Trimming stripped 2 bases from V and 0 bases from J, with 11 bases between. This CDR3 region has 15 residues. The CDR3 sequence: CASSFNAGLNTEAFF. The CDR3 nucleotides read TGCGCCAGCAGCTTCAATGCAGGGTTGAACACTGAAGCTTTCTTT.